The clone carrying this T cell receptor beta chain was picked up a small number of times. Its target is not known. The source of the sample is a study of blood T cells in healthy people across ages. Findings and caveats of the study: Strongly correlated with naive T cell percentage was TCR beta diversity.

The use of a sample-barcoded 5' primer and a J-beta primer mix characterized a second PCR of roughly 6 to 11 cycles. TCRdb reprocessed the 5' RACE reads with MiXCR, giving one entry per CDR3 protein. In the table there are some 1.5 million distinct CDR3 sequences, roughly 43% of which are singletons. V dropped 1 base and J dropped 0 bases, with 7 bases sitting between them. Germline values: CDR1 SGHTA, CDR2 FQGNSA. CDR3 length: 15 residues. This sequence joins TRBV7-2 and TRBJ2-1; D is perhaps TRBD2 (6 bases). The sequence was collected from a woman aged 18-35 years in good health. The specimen was blood. CDR3 DNA: TGTGCCAGCAGCTTAGTAGCGGACTCCTACAATGAGCAGTTCTTC. Translating gives CASSLVADSYNEQFF. The entire variable domain, with the rest obtained from reference TRBV7-2 and TRBJ2-1, is as follows: GAGVSQSPSNKVTEKGKDVELRCDPISGHTALYWYRQSLGQGLEFLIYFQGNSAPDKSGLPSDRFSAERTGGSVSTLTIQRTQQEDSAVYLCASSLVADSYNEQFFGPGTRLTVL.